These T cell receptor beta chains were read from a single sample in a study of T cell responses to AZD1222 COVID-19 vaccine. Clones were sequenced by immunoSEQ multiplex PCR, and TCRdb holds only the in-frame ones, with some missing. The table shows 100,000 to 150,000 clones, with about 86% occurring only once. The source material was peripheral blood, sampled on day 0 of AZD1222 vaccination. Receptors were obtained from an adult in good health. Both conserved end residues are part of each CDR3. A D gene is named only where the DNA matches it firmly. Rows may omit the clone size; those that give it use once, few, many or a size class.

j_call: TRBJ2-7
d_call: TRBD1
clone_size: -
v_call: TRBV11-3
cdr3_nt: TGTGCCAGCAGCTCTGGACAGGACCCGAACTTC
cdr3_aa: CASSSGQDPNF

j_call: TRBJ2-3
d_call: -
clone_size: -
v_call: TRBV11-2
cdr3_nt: TGTGCCAGCAGCCTATCCTCAGATACGCAGTATTTT
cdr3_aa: CASSLSSDTQYF

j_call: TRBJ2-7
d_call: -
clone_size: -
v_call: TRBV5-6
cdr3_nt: TGTGCCAGCAGCTCCACAGCCGTCCTACTCCCCTACGAGCAGTACTTC
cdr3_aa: CASSSTAVLLPYEQYF

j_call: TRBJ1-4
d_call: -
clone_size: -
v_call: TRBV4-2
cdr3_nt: TGTGCCAGCAGCCAAAACTCACCGGGAGCTCATAATGAAAAACTGTTTTTT
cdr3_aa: CASSQNSPGAHNEKLFF

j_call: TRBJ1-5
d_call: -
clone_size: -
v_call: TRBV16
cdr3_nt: TGTGCCAGCGACAAATACAGGGATGGCAATCAGCCCCAGCATTTT
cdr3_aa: CASDKYRDGNQPQHF

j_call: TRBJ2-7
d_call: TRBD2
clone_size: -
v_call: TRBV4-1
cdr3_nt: TGCGCCAGCAGCCATTTGGGGGGGAAACCCTACGAGCAGTACTTC
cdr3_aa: CASSHLGGKPYEQYF

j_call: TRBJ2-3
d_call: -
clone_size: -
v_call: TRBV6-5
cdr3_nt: TGTGCCAGCACCCCCGGTCACAGTAGCACAGATACGCAGTATTTT
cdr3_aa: CASTPGHSSTDTQYF

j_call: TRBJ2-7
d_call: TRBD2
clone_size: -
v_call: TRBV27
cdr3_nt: TGTGCCAGCAGTTGGGGACTAGCCTACGAGCAGTACTTC
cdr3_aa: CASSWGLAYEQYF

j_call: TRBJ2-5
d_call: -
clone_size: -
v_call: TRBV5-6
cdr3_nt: TGTGCCAGCAGTCCGCCGCCCGAGCAGGGGTGGCAAGAGACCCAGTACTTC
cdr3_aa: CASSPPPEQGWQETQYF

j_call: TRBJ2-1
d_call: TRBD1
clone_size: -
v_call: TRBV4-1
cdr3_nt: TGCGCCAGCAGACCTAACAGGGGGCCGAGCTACAATGAGCAGTTCTTC
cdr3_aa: CASRPNRGPSYNEQFF

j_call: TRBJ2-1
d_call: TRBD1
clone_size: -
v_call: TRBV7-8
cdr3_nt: TGTGCCAGCAGCTTAGGCCTTACAGGGGACAATGAGCAGTTCTTC
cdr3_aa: CASSLGLTGDNEQFF

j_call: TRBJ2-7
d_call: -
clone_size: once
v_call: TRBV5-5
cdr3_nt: TGTGCCAGCAGCACCGGGACATTCTACGAGCAGTACTTC
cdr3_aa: CASSTGTFYEQYF

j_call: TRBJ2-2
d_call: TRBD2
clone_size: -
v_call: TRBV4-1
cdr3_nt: TGCGCCAGCAGCCAAGAGTATCAAGCGGGGGGGATCACCGGGGAGCTGTTTTTT
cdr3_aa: CASSQEYQAGGITGELFF

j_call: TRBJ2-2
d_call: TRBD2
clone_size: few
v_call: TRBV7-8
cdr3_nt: TGTGCCAGCAGCCGACTAGCGGGAGAGAACACCGGGGAGCTGTTTTTT
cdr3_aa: CASSRLAGENTGELFF

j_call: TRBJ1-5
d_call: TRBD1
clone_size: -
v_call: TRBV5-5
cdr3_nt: TGTGCCAGCAGCTTGGCGGCAGGGGGCTATCAGCCCCAGCATTTT
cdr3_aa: CASSLAAGGYQPQHF

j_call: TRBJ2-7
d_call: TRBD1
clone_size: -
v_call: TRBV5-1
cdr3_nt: TGCGCCAGCAGCTTAGGGACAGGTGTATCCGAGCAGTACTTC
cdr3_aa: CASSLGTGVSEQYF

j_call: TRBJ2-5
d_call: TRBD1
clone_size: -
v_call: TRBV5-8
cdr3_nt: TGTGCCAGCAGCCTTGTCCCGGGACAGGGAGGCGAGACCCAGTACTTC
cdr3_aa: CASSLVPGQGGETQYF

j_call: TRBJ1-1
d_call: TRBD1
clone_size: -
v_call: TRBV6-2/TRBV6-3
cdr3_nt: TGTGCCAGCAGCCACGACAGGGGCCCGAACACTGAAGCTTTCTTT
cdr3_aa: CASSHDRGPNTEAFF

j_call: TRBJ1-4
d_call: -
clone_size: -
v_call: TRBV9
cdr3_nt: TGTGCCAGCAGCGTAGCGAGGGGCAGGGAAAAACTGTTTTTT
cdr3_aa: CASSVARGREKLFF

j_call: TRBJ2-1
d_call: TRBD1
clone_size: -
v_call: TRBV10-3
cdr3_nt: TGTGCCATCAGTCCGGGACAGGGGACAAATGAGCAGTTCTTC
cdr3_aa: CAISPGQGTNEQFF

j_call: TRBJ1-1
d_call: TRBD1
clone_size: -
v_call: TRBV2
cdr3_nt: TGTGCCAGCAGTGAGAACAGGGGTTGGAACACTGAAGCTTTCTTT
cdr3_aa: CASSENRGWNTEAFF

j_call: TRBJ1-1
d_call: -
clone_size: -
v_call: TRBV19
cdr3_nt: TGTGCCAGTAGTACAGTGATGAACACTGAAGCTTTCTTT
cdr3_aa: CASSTVMNTEAFF

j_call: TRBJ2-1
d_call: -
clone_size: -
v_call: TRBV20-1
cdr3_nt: TGCAGTGCCCCGGCCAGGTATGAGCAGTTCTTC
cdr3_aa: CSAPARYEQFF

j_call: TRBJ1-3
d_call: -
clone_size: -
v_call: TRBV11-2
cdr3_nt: TGTGCCAGCAGCTTAGGAGCGATGTCTGGAAACACCATATATTTT
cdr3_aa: CASSLGAMSGNTIYF

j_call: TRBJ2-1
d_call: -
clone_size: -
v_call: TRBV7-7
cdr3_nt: TGTGCCAGCAGCTTAGGGGGGGCGCTTAATGAGCAGTTCTTC
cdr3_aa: CASSLGGALNEQFF

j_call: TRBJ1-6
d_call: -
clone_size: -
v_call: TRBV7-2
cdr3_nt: TGTGCCAGCACCGTTTTCAGGGGCTATAATTCACCCCTCCACTTT
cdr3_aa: CASTVFRGYNSPLHF

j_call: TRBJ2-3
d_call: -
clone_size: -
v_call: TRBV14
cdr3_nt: TGTGCCAGCAGCCTCTTTCAGGCCCTCGGTAAAGATACGCAGTATTTT
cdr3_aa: CASSLFQALGKDTQYF

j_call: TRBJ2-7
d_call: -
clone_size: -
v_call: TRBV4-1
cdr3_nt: TGCGCCAGCAGTCCCCGGACTGACCCCTACGAGCAGTACTTC
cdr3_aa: CASSPRTDPYEQYF

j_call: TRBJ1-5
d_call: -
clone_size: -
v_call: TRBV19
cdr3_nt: TGTGCCAGTAGTATATCCGACAATCGCAATCAGCCCCAGCATTTT
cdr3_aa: CASSISDNRNQPQHF

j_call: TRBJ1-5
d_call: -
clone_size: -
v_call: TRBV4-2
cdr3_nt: TGTGCCAGCAGCCAGCGCCAGGGCGCGAATCAGCCCCAGCATTTT
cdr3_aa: CASSQRQGANQPQHF

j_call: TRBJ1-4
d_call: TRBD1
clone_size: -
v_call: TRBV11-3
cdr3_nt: TGTGCCAGCAGCTTAGGGACAGGGGGCCGTGAAAAACTGTTTTTT
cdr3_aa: CASSLGTGGREKLFF

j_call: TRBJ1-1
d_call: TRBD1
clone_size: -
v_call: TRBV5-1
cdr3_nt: TGCGCCAGCAGCTGGGACAGGGGGCGGACTGAAGCTTTCTTT
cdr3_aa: CASSWDRGRTEAFF

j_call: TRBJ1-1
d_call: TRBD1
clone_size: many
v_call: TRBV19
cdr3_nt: TGTGCCAGTAACCTCCAGGGGGGGAACACTGAAGCTTTCTTT
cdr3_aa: CASNLQGGNTEAFF

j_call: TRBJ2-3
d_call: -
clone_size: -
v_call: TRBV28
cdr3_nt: TGTGCCAGCACGGGCGGGAACACAGATACGCAGTATTTT
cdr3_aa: CASTGGNTDTQYF

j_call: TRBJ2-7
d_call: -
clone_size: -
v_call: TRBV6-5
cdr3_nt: TGTGCCAGCAGTTACTCGACGGGTTCTTCAGAGCAGTACTTC
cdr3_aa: CASSYSTGSSEQYF

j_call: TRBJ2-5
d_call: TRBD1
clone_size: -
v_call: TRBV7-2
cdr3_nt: TGTGCCAGCAGCTCCTTGGGACAGGGAACCGAGACCCAGTACTTC
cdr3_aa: CASSSLGQGTETQYF

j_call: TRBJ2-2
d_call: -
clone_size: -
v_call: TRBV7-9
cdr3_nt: TGTGCCAGCACCTATCGTTTTAACACCGGGGAGCTGTTTTTT
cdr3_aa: CASTYRFNTGELFF

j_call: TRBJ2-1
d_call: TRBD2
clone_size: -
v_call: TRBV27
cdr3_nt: TGTGCCAGTCGGGAGGCCACCAGCTCCTACAATGAGCAGTTCTTC
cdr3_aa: CASREATSSYNEQFF

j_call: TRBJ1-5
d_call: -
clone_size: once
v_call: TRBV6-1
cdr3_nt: TGTGCCAGCAGTGAAATACAGGAGAATCAGCCCCAGCATTTT
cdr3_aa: CASSEIQENQPQHF

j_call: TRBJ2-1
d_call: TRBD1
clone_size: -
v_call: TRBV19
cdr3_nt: TGTGCCAGTAGCCCCTCGGGGGACAGGGGCGTCAATGAGCAGTTCTTC
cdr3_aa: CASSPSGDRGVNEQFF

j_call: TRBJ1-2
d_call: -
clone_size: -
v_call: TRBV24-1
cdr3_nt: TGTGCCACCAGTGAACCCACTGTCGACTATGGCTACACCTTC
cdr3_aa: CATSEPTVDYGYTF

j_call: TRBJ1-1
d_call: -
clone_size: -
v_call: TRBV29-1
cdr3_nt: TGCAGCGTTGGACAGATTGAAGCTTTCTTT
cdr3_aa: CSVGQIEAFF

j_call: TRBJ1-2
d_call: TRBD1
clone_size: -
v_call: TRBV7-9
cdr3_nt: TGTGCCAGCAGCTTACTTACAGGGGTGAACTATGGCTACACCTTC
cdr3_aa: CASSLLTGVNYGYTF

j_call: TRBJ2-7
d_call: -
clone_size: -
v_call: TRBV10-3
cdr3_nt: TGTGCCACCCTAGCCCAGGGATCCTACGAGCAGTACTTC
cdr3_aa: CATLAQGSYEQYF

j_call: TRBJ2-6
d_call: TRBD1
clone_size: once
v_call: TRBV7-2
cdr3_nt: TGTGCCAGCAGCGGAAGACAGGGTGCCGGGGCCAACGTCCTGACTTTC
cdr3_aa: CASSGRQGAGANVLTF

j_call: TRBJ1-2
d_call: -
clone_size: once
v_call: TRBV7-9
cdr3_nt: TGTGCCAGCAGCTTTGACGGAATCTTTAACTATGGCTACACCTTC
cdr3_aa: CASSFDGIFNYGYTF

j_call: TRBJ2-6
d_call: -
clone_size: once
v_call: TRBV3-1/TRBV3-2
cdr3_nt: TGTGCCAGCAGCCAAAGTGATACCACTGGGGCCAACGTCCTGACTTTC
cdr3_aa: CASSQSDTTGANVLTF

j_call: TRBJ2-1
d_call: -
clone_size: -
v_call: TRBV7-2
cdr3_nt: TGTGCCAGCAGCTTTCGGGACTCCGGTAGTTATGAGCAGTTCTTC
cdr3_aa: CASSFRDSGSYEQFF

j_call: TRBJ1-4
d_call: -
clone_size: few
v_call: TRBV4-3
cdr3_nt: TGCGCCAGCAGCCAACCGGACGGGGATGAAAAACTGTTTTTT
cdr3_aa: CASSQPDGDEKLFF

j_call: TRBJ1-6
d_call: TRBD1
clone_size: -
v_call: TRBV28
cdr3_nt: TGTGCCAGCAGTTTAGGACAGGGGGCGCAGAATTCACCCCTCCACTTT
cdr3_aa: CASSLGQGAQNSPLHF

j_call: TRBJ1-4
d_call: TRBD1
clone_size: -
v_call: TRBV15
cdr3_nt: TGTGCCACCAGCAGAGACCAGGGGGTTAATGAAAAACTGTTTTTT
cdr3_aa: CATSRDQGVNEKLFF

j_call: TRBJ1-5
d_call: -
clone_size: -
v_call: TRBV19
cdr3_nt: TGTGCCAGTACCTGGGGAACAGATCCCGGCAATCAGCCCCAGCATTTT
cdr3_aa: CASTWGTDPGNQPQHF

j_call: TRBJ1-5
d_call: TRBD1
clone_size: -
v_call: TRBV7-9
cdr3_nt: TGTGCCAGCAGCCTCACAGGGGATCAGCCCCAGCATTTT
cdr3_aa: CASSLTGDQPQHF

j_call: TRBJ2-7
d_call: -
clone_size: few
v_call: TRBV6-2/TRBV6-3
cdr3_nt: TGTGCCAGCAGTCACAGGGTGGAGGGGGCATCCTACGAGCAGTACTTC
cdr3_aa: CASSHRVEGASYEQYF

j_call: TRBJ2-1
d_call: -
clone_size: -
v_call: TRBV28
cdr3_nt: TGTGCCAGCACCCAATACAATGAGCAGTTCTTC
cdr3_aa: CASTQYNEQFF